The 15 T cell receptor beta chains below come from one sample, sequenced in a study of Graves' ophthalmopathy and Graves' hyperthyroidism. Beta-chain TCR CDR3 regions were amplified from RNA transcripts. A first-round RT-PCR used HTBI primers, followed by a second-round multiplex PCR. TCRdb ran MiXCR on the multiplex PCR reads and lists one entry per CDR3 protein. The repertoire holds approximately 330,000 distinct CDR3 sequences, roughly a sixth seen once, with roughly an eighth in the top ten. Sequencing was performed on peripheral blood. Every receptor here comes from an adult man with Graves' ophthalmopathy.

This clonotype was seen ten or more times. This sequence joins TRBV19 and TRBJ1-5; 8 positions agree with TRBD1. V lost 5 bases, J lost 4 bases, and 10 bases stayed unmatched. The CDR3 covers 16 residues. Looked up from germline, CDR1 is LNHDA and CDR2 is SQIVND (reference sequence). The CDR3 nucleotides read TGTGCCAGTAGTGCTTTACAGGGGGTTGGGAATCAGCCCCAGCATTTT. Encoded protein: CASSALQGVGNQPQHF.

Ten or more counts support this clonotype. This sequence joins TRBV20-1 and TRBJ2-5; 9 nucleotides align to TRBD1. Trimming cost V 3 bases and J 0 bases; bases outside gene matches: 2. This CDR3 has 14 residues. Germline V CDR1 and CDR2: DFQATT, SNEGSKA (reference sequence). The CDR3 region is CSASGQGHQETQYF. The CDR3 DNA reads TGCAGTGCTAGCGGACAGGGGCACCAAGAGACCCAGTACTTC.

This clonotype was observed a single time. This chain links TRBV7-9 with TRBJ1-6; 9 bases align to TRBD1. V lost 5 bases and J lost 6; bases outside the gene matches: 5. Germline CDR1 is SEHNR and CDR2 is FQNEAQ (reference sequence). The CDR3 has 15 amino acids. The CDR3 DNA is TGTGCCAGCAGCCAACAGGGGGCTGGTAATTCACCCCTCCACTTT. This sequence encodes CASSQQGAGNSPLHF.

This clonotype was seen many times. The DNA of the CDR3 is TGTGCCAGCTCACCACGGCAGGGTCAAACTGAAGCTTTCTTT. Amino acid sequence: CASSPRQGQTEAFF. The chain carries TRBV18 and TRBJ1-1; D possibly corresponds to TRBD1 (5 bases). Looked up from germline, CDR1 is KGHSH and CDR2 is LQKENI. The CDR3 is 14 residues long. Trimming pared 1 base from V and 5 bases from J, leaving 11 bases between.

This clonotype was seen at least ten times. The V gene is TRBV6-2 or TRBV6-3, the J gene TRBJ1-5; D uncertain. Germline V gives CDR1 MNHEY, CDR2 SVGEGT. CDR3 length: 14 amino acids. V dropped 8 bases and J dropped 3 bases, with 14 bases sitting between them. CDR3 bases: TGTGCCAGCGCCCTCCCCGGTTACAATCAGCCCCAGCATTTT. Its translation is CASALPGYNQPQHF.

V and J are TRBV15 and TRBJ1-6; D remains unclear. Germline assignment: CDR1 LNHNV and CDR2 YYDKDF (reference sequence). V lost 5 bases and J 2 bases, leaving 7 bases between the germline ends. This CDR3 contains 14 residues. The CDR3 loop reads CATSRDPYNSPLHF. The CDR3 coding sequence is TGTGCCACCAGCCGGGATCCCTATAATTCACCCCTCCACTTT.

This clonotype was observed a handful of times. The J gene is TRBJ1-2, the V gene TRBV6-1; D remains unclear. The CDR3 loop spans 11 amino acids. From germline, CDR1 is MNHNS and CDR2 SASEGT. V lost 8 bases and J 4 bases, leaving 8 bases between the germline ends. CDR3 nucleotides: TGTGCCAGCCGGGTTGGCTATGGCTACACCTTC. This encodes CASRVGYGYTF.

V usage is TRBV12-3 or TRBV12-4 and J usage is TRBJ2-2, with no clear D. This CDR3 is 13 amino acids long. Trimming took off 2 bases at V and 9 bases at J, with 10 bases between the two ends. CDR3 loop: CASSLIIGRELFF. DNA of the CDR3: TGTGCCAGCAGTTTAATCATCGGTAGGGAGCTGTTTTTT.

The rearrangement links TRBV28 to TRBJ2-7, with a weak D call TRBD1 (6 bases). Trimming took 4 bases from V and 5 from J, leaving 21 bases between them. CDR3 size: 16 residues. The germline V gene encodes CDR1 MDHEN and CDR2 SYDVKM. Here the CDR3 reads CASSSPQGFRLNEQYF. CDR3 sequence (DNA): TGTGCCAGCAGTTCACCACAGGGCTTTAGACTTAACGAGCAGTACTTC. The variable domain in full, completed from reference TRBV28 and TRBJ2-7, reads DVKVTQSSRYLVKRTGEKVFLECVQDMDHENMFWYRQDPGLGLRLIYFSYDVKMKEKGDIPEGYSVSREKKERFSLILESASTNQTSMYLCASSSPQGFRLNEQYFGPGTRLTVT.

Comments on this clonotype: A much larger clone differs from this one at a single base, so this may be a read error. The rearrangement joins TRBV28 to TRBJ1-2; 7 nucleotides line up with TRBD1. This CDR3 has 17 amino acids. Trimming cost V 6 bases and J 4 bases; bases outside gene matches: 17. Germline loops: CDR1 MDHEN, CDR2 SYDVKM. The CDR3 reads CASSRGDSQGVIYGYTF. The CDR3 DNA follows: TGTGCCAGCAGCCGAGGTGATAGCCAGGGGGTCATCTATGGCTACACCTTC.

This clonotype was detected a few times. A clone one base away is much larger, so this may be a read error. V usage is TRBV6-5 and J usage is TRBJ2-7; TRBD1 is a possible D gene (5 bases). Germline V gene sequence: CDR1 MNHEY, CDR2 SVGAGI. This CDR3 has 15 amino acids. Trimming took 3 bases from V and 2 from J, leaving 14 bases between them. The CDR3 sequence: CASSYSATVTYEQYF. The CDR3 DNA reads as TGTGCCAGCAGTTATTCGGCGACAGTTACCTACGAGCAGTACTTC.

The J gene is TRBJ2-5, the V gene TRBV18; 7 bases align to TRBD2. The CDR3 contains 16 residues. The V segment lost 3 bases and the J segment 5 bases; nucleotides outside the gene matches: 12. CDR1 is KGHSH, CDR2 LQKENI, per germline. CDR3 sequence (DNA): TGTGCCAGCTCACCTACACTAGCGTCGGCGCGGGAGACCCAGTACTTC. This translates into CASSPTLASARETQYF. Complete variable domain (other parts from reference TRBV18 and TRBJ2-5): NAGVMQNPRHLVRRRGQEARLRCSPMKGHSHVYWYRQLPEEGLKFMVYLQKENIIDESGMPKERFSAEFPKEGPSILRIQQVVRGDSAAYFCASSPTLASARETQYFGPGTRLLVL.

V and J are TRBV12-3 or TRBV12-4 and TRBJ2-5, with 10 bases identical to TRBD2. V lost 3 bases and J lost 5; bases outside the gene matches: 9. This CDR3 is built from 16 residues. CDR3: CASSLVLAGAGETQYF. CDR3 nucleotides: TGTGCCAGCAGTTTGGTCCTAGCGGGGGCCGGGGAGACCCAGTACTTC.

The table lists this clonotype with many counts. CDR3: CASSLVPGGEAFF. The CDR3 DNA reads TGCGCCAGCAGCTTGGTTCCGGGAGGTGAAGCTTTCTTT. The rearrangement links TRBV5-1 to TRBJ1-1; D unclear. This CDR3 region has 13 residues. The ends were cut back, 0 bases at V and 7 bases at J, with 10 bases in the middle. CDR1 SGHRS and CDR2 YFSETQ come from the germline V gene.

There are many counts of this clonotype. The genes are TRBV28 and TRBJ2-5; 8 nucleotides align to TRBD1. This CDR3 has 14 residues. CDR1 is MDHEN and CDR2 is SYDVKM in the germline V gene. V trimming: 2 bases; J trimming: 5 bases; junction bases outside the gene matches: 4. CDR3: CASSLRTGRETQYF. In DNA, the CDR3 is TGTGCCAGCAGTTTACGGACAGGGCGCGAGACCCAGTACTTC.